The rows below give T cell receptor beta chains drawn from one sample of a study of cytomegalovirus exposure and HLA in healthy donors. TCRdb keeps only in-frame clones here, not all; method: immunoSEQ multiplex PCR. The sample has about 240,000 clones; 78% are singletons. The sequenced sample was PBMCs. The receptors were gathered from a boy aged 5-17 years in good health and CMV-seronegative. The conserved cysteine and the conserved F or W are not part of the CDR3 here.

V gene: TRBV11-3
J gene: TRBJ2-4
CDR3 protein: ASSQGTSQNIQY

V gene: TRBV6-1
J gene: TRBJ2-3
CDR3 protein: ASSTAGSLTDTQY

V gene: TRBV6-1
J gene: TRBJ1-5
CDR3 protein: ASSEIGGLRHQPQH

V gene: TRBV7-9
J gene: TRBJ2-5
CDR3 protein: ASSFGGGEGTQY

V gene: TRBV2
J gene: TRBJ2-5
CDR3 protein: ASSERIRSDQETQY

V gene: TRBV30
J gene: TRBJ2-7
CDR3 protein: AWSGVGTLSYEQY

V gene: TRBV19
J gene: TRBJ1-1
CDR3 protein: ASSYRGPNTEAF

V gene: TRBV5-8
J gene: TRBJ1-2
CDR3 protein: ASSLFRTNYGYT

V gene: TRBV15
J gene: TRBJ2-1
CDR3 protein: ATSRDLREGIYNEQF

V gene: TRBV10-3
J gene: TRBJ2-3
CDR3 protein: AIAKGQRTDTQY

V gene: TRBV7-9
J gene: TRBJ1-2
CDR3 protein: SSSLEGTGVARDYGYT

V gene: TRBV7-2
J gene: TRBJ2-7
CDR3 protein: ASRDRVKSEQY

V gene: TRBV9
J gene: TRBJ1-1
CDR3 protein: ASSKRGNTEAF

V gene: TRBV5-1
J gene: TRBJ2-1
CDR3 protein: ASSLAGSGANEQF

V gene: TRBV6-1
J gene: TRBJ1-4
CDR3 protein: ASSDSGLGVF

V gene: TRBV6-6
J gene: TRBJ1-1
CDR3 protein: ASSPQRLGTEAF

V gene: TRBV5-1
J gene: TRBJ2-5
CDR3 protein: ASTGGDQETQY

V gene: TRBV5-1
J gene: TRBJ2-1
CDR3 protein: ASSLVGRANNEQF

V gene: TRBV4-1
J gene: TRBJ1-3
CDR3 protein: ASSQARVRGPPERNTIY

V gene: TRBV2
J gene: TRBJ2-4
CDR3 protein: ASSRGGLANIQY

V gene: TRBV27
J gene: .
CDR3 protein: ASSLFPGQGHEQY

V gene: TRBV5-4
J gene: TRBJ2-5
CDR3 protein: ASSYMYQETQY

V gene: TRBV30
J gene: TRBJ2-7
CDR3 protein: AWSTGSYEQY

V gene: TRBV9
J gene: TRBJ1-2
CDR3 protein: ASSVDEEYGYT

V gene: TRBV15
J gene: TRBJ1-2
CDR3 protein: ATSRVWATEANYGYT

V gene: TRBV11-2
J gene: TRBJ2-5
CDR3 protein: ASSPSGGFIETQY

V gene: TRBV11-3
J gene: TRBJ1-2
CDR3 protein: ASSLRGYGYT

V gene: TRBV27
J gene: TRBJ1-2
CDR3 protein: ASSLLGGKYGYT

V gene: TRBV5-1
J gene: TRBJ2-1
CDR3 protein: ASSSTSGIDNEQF

V gene: TRBV2
J gene: TRBJ2-7
CDR3 protein: ASRDTTGKSYEQY

V gene: TRBV5-1
J gene: TRBJ2-7
CDR3 protein: AGSLIAGFGEQY

V gene: TRBV29-1
J gene: TRBJ1-1
CDR3 protein: SVLPDRVGTEAF